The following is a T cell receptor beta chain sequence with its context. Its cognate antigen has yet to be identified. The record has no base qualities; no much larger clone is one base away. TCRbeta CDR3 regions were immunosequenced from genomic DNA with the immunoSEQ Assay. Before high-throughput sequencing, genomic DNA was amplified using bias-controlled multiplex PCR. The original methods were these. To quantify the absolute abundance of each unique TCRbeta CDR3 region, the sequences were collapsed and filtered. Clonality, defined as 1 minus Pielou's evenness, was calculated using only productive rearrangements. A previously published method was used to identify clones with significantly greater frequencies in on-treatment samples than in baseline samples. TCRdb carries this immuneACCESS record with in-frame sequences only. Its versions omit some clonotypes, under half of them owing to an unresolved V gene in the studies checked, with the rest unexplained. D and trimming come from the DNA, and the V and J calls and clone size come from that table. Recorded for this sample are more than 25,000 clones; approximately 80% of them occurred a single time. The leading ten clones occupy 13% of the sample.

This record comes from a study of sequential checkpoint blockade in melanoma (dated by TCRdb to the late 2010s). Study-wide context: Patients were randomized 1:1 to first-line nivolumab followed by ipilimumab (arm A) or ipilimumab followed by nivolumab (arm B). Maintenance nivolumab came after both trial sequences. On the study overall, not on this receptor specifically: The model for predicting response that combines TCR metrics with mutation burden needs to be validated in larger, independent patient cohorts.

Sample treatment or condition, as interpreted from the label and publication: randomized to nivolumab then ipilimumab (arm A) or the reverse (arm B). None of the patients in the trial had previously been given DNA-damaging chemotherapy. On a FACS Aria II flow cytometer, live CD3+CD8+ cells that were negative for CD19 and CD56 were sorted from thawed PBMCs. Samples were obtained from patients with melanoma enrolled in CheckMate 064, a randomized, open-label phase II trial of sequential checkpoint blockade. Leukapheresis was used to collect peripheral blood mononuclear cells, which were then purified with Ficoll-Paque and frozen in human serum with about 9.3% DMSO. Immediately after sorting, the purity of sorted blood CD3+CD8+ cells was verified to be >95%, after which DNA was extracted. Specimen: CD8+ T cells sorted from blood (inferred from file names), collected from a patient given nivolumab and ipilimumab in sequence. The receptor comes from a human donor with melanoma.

The CDR3 is CASSQEIRTSGKYNEQFF. The DNA is as follows: TGTGCCAGCAGCCAAGAAATTCGGACTAGCGGGAAATACAATGAGCAGTTCTTC. The sequence joins TRBV4-2 to TRBJ2-1; a stretch of 12 junction bases matches TRBD2. The germline V gene provides CDR1 LGHNA and CDR2 YNFKEQ. Germline trimming: 0 bases from V, 4 bases from J; junction bases outside gene matches: 7. Reading from cysteine to phenylalanine, the CDR3 counts 18 amino acids. The entry retains the CDR3 DNA only, 54 bases that are in frame from base 1.